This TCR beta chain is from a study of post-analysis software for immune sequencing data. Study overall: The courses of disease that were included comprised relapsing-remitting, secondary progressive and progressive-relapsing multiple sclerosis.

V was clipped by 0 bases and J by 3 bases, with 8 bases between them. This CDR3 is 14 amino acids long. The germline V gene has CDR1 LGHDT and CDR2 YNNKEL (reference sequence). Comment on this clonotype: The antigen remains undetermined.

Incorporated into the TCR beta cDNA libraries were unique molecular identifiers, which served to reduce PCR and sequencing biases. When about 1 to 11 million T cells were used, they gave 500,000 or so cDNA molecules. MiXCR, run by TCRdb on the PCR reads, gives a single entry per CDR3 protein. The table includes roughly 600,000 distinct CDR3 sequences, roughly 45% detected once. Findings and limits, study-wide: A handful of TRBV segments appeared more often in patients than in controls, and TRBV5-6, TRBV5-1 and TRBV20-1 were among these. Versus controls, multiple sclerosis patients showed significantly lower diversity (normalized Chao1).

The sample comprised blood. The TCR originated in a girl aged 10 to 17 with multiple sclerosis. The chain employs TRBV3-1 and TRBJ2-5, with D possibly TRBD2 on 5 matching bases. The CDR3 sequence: CASSQDNGKETQYF. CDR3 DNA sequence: TGTGCCAGCAGCCAAGATAACGGGAAAGAGACCCAGTACTTC.